Ten or more counts support the clone carrying this T cell receptor beta chain. The target antigen is unknown. The sample holds other DNA sequences that translate to the same CDR3. Trimming removed 4 bases at V and 2 bases at J, with 3 bases between. Germline V CDR1 and CDR2: MNHEY, SMNVEV (reference sequence). The CDR3 totals 11 residues. Some clones are missing from TCRdb's copy, which holds only in-frame ones; the method was immunoSEQ multiplex PCR. The sample has about 710,000 clones; about three quarters are singletons. The record originates from a study of shared clonotypes between healthy human individuals. Study results and limitations: In having few donors, the study represented limited genetic and exposure-history diversity.

The chain uses TRBV27 and TRBJ2-7; D gene uncertain. This clonotype was obtained from a woman in her thirties in good health. The sample comprised memory CD4+ T cells sorted from blood. The sample's subset: CD45RA-negative fraction. Here the CDR3 DNA reads TGTGCCAGCAGTTCCACCTACGAGCAGTACTTC. Its protein is CASSSTYEQYF.